This is a list of T cell receptor beta chains from one sample in a study of blood T cell repertoires in COVID-19. Sequencing was performed with immunoSEQ multiplex PCR; in TCRdb, only in-frame clones are kept and a portion is missing. This sample yields under 30,000 clones, of which around nine tenths are seen a single time; about 8% belongs to the top ten. Source material: peripheral blood. The receptors were sampled from a man aged 45-65 years with active COVID-19. Both conserved end residues are part of each CDR3. A D gene is named only where the DNA matches it firmly. Size values are once, few and many counts, or a class for expanded clones, and some rows have none.

clone_size	j_call	v_call	d_call	cdr3_nt	cdr3_aa
-	TRBJ1-2	TRBV6-5	-	TGTGCCAGCAGTTACTCGCGATACAGGGAGAGCACCTTC	CASSYSRYRESTF
-	TRBJ2-2	TRBV15	TRBD1	TGTGCCATCAAGACAGGGGGCTGGGACACCGGGGAGCTGTTTTTT	CAIKTGGWDTGELFF
-	TRBJ1-2	TRBV7-8	TRBD1	TGTGCCAGCAGCTTCCGACAGGGGGCGAAAGATGGCTACACCTTC	CASSFRQGAKDGYTF
once	TRBJ2-5	TRBV7-9	TRBD1	TGTGCCAGCAGCTTAGGTAGGACAGGGAGTGAGACCCAGTACTTC	CASSLGRTGSETQYF
-	TRBJ2-5	TRBV18	TRBD1	TGTGCCAGCTCACCACAGCAGGGGGCGAGAGAGACCCAGTACTTC	CASSPQQGARETQYF
-	TRBJ2-4	TRBV5-5	TRBD2	TGTGCCAGCAGCTTGGAACTAGCGGGAGGCGGAACCAAAAACATTCAGTACTTC	CASSLELAGGGTKNIQYF
-	TRBJ1-2	TRBV24-1	-	TGTGCCACCAGTGATCCCCCCGGCTATGGCTACACCTTC	CATSDPPGYGYTF
-	TRBJ2-5	TRBV27	TRBD2	TGTGCCAGCTCAAATCTAGCGGAAGAGACCCAGTACTTC	CASSNLAEETQYF
few	TRBJ1-4	TRBV2	TRBD1	TGTGCCAGCAGTACTGACAGGGGGTCGTTTGAAAAACTGTTTTTT	CASSTDRGSFEKLFF
-	TRBJ1-1	TRBV6-5	-	TGTGCCAGCGGACAAGGGGTAGGGACTGAAGCTTTCTTT	CASGQGVGTEAFF
-	TRBJ2-4	TRBV7-2	TRBD2	TGTGCCAGCAGCCCCAGCGGGGGAACTCTAGCCAAAAACATTCAGTACTTC	CASSPSGGTLAKNIQYF
-	TRBJ2-3	TRBV6-6	-	TGTGCCAGCGAAGCAGGGACAGATACGCAGTATTTT	CASEAGTDTQYF
-	TRBJ2-7	TRBV11-2	TRBD2	TGTGCCAGCAGCTTAGCGGGGGGGCCCTCCTACGAGCAGTACTTC	CASSLAGGPSYEQYF
-	TRBJ2-7	TRBV5-1	TRBD1	TGCGCCAGCAGTTTTCCCCGTGCGCACGACAGGGTCTACGAGCAGTACTTC	CASSFPRAHDRVYEQYF
-	TRBJ2-5	TRBV7-9	TRBD1	TGTGCCAGCAGCTTTCCCAGGGGGCGGGAAGAGACCCAGTACTTC	CASSFPRGREETQYF
-	TRBJ1-2	TRBV5-5	-	TGTGCCAGCAGCCCGAGAGGGATGGGCTACACCTTC	CASSPRGMGYTF
-	TRBJ2-6	TRBV15	-	TGTGCCACCAGCAGAGAATCTCTTGGGGCCAACGTCCTGACTTTC	CATSRESLGANVLTF
-	TRBJ2-1	TRBV5-1	TRBD2	TGCGCCAGCAGCTTGATGCGGGGGAGTTTCAATGAGCAGTTCTTC	CASSLMRGSFNEQFF
once	TRBJ2-5	TRBV20-1	-	TGCAGTGCCCGAGAACTAGGGACCCAGTACTTC	CSARELGTQYF
-	TRBJ2-7	TRBV11-2	-	TGTGCCAGCAGCTCAGGGTTCTACGAGCAGTACTTC	CASSSGFYEQYF
-	TRBJ1-2	TRBV3-1/TRBV3-2	-	TGTGCCAGCAGCCAAGTTCAGGGGAAGGCCTACACCTTC	CASSQVQGKAYTF
-	TRBJ1-2	TRBV28	-	TGTGCCAGCAGTCGCCCGACAGATGACTACACCTTC	CASSRPTDDYTF
few	TRBJ1-2	TRBV6-5	-	TGTGCCAGCAGTCACAGGGTTAGCCCCTATGGCTACACCTTC	CASSHRVSPYGYTF
-	TRBJ1-1	TRBV12-5	TRBD1	TGTGCTAGTGGAACAGGGGGAACGGACACTGAAGCTTTCTTT	CASGTGGTDTEAFF
-	TRBJ2-3	TRBV7-2	TRBD1	TGTGCCAGCAGCTTAAGGGGACAGGGCCCTCGTGATACGCAGTATTTT	CASSLRGQGPRDTQYF
-	TRBJ2-3	TRBV27	-	TGTGCCAGCAGTTTATCGGGCACCCTTGGTGTTGGTACGCAGTATTTT	CASSLSGTLGVGTQYF
once	TRBJ2-4	TRBV11-1	TRBD1	TGTGCCAGCAGCTGGGGACAGAGTTTAGCCAAAAACATTCAGTACTTC	CASSWGQSLAKNIQYF
-	TRBJ1-2	TRBV18	TRBD1	TGTGCCAGCTCGGCTCAGGGGGACTATGGCTACACCTTC	CASSAQGDYGYTF
-	TRBJ1-1	TRBV28	-	TGTGCCAGCAGCACCCCCAGGGGAGTTGCTGAAGCTTTCTTT	CASSTPRGVAEAFF
-	TRBJ2-7	TRBV9	-	TGTGCCAGCAGCGTAAGACAGTTCCCCTACGAGCAGTACTTC	CASSVRQFPYEQYF
few	TRBJ2-1	TRBV3-1/TRBV3-2	TRBD2	TGTGCCAGCAGCTGGGGACTAGCGGGCAAAGGGGGGGAGCAGTTCTTC	CASSWGLAGKGGEQFF
once	TRBJ2-1	TRBV10-1	TRBD1	TGCGCCAGCAGTGATGTGGACAGGGTCGATGAGCAGTTCTTC	CASSDVDRVDEQFF
few	TRBJ2-2	TRBV5-4	TRBD1	TGTGCCAGCAGCGAGACAGGGACCGGGGAGCTGTTTTTT	CASSETGTGELFF
-	TRBJ2-1	TRBV11-2	TRBD1	TGTGCCAGCAGCTGGGGACAGGGAAAGGGCAATGAGCAGTTCTTC	CASSWGQGKGNEQFF
few	TRBJ1-5	TRBV4-1	TRBD1	TGCGCCAGCAGCCAAGTAGACAGGGTTGGCAATCAGCCCCAGCATTTT	CASSQVDRVGNQPQHF
-	TRBJ2-4	TRBV3-1/TRBV3-2	-	TGTGCCAGCAGCCAAGTTGGGGGCCACCCTATCTTC	CASSQVGGHPIF
-	TRBJ2-5	TRBV5-5	-	TGTGCCAGCAGCTTGGGTCCTGGTGGGACAAGACAAGAGACCCAGTACTTC	CASSLGPGGTRQETQYF
-	TRBJ2-1	TRBV4-3	-	TGCGCCAGCAGCCAAGATGTAGACGGGAGAGGCTTGAATGAGCAGTTCTTC	CASSQDVDGRGLNEQFF
-	TRBJ2-1	TRBV14	-	TGTGCCAGCAGCCTCGGGACCTACAATGAGCAGTTCTTC	CASSLGTYNEQFF
-	TRBJ1-6	TRBV28	-	TGTGCCAGCAGTTTGGCAGATAATTCACCCCTCCACTTT	CASSLADNSPLHF
-	TRBJ2-5	TRBV9	TRBD2	TGTGCCAGCAGTGCCTCGACTAGCGGCCCTCAAGAGACCCAGTACTTC	CASSASTSGPQETQYF
-	TRBJ1-1	TRBV6-1	-	TGTGCCAGCAGTGAAGTGGGGGGTCTAACTGAAGCTTTCTTT	CASSEVGGLTEAFF
-	TRBJ2-1	TRBV7-6	TRBD1	TGTGCCAGCAGCTTAGCAGGGGGCGAGTCCTCCTACAATGAGCAGTTCTTC	CASSLAGGESSYNEQFF
-	TRBJ2-2	TRBV18	TRBD1	TGTGCCAGCTCGTCAATCCGGGACAGGGGCACCGGGGAGCTGTTTTTT	CASSSIRDRGTGELFF
-	TRBJ2-5	TRBV12-3/TRBV12-4	-	TGTGCCAGCGCCTTTACCAGGGCGACCCAGTACTTC	CASAFTRATQYF
once	TRBJ2-2	TRBV6-5	TRBD2	TGTGCCAGCAGTAGCGGGAGGGCCTACACCGGGGAGCTGTTTTTT	CASSSGRAYTGELFF
-	TRBJ2-5	TRBV24-1	-	TGTGCCACCAGTGATGTTCTGAGGACTCAAGAGACCCAGTACTTC	CATSDVLRTQETQYF